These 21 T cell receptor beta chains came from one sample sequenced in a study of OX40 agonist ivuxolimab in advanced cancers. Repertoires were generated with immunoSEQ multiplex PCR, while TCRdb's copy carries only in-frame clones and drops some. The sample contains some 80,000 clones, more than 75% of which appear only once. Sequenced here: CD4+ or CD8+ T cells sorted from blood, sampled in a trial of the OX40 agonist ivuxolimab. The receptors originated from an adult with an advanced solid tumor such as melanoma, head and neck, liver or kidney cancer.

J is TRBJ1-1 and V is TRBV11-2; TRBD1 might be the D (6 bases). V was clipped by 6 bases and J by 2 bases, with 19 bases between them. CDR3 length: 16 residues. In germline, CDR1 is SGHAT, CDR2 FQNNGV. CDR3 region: CASRLEGGPRNTEAFF. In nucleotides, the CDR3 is TGTGCCAGCAGGTTGGAAGGGGGACCCCGTAACACTGAAGCTTTCTTT.

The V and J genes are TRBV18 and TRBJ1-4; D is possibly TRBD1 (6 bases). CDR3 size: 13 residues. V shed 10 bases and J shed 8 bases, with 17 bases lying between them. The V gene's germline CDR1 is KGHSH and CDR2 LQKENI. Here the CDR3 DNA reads TGTGCCACCGGGGGGGCATCATACGAAAAACTGTTTTTT. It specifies CATGGASYEKLFF.

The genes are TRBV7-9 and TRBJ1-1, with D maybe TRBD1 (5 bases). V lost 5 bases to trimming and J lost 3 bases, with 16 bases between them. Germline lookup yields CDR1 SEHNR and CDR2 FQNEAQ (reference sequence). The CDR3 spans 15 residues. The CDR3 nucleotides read TGTGCCAGCAGCCCCGGTGGGAGAGGGGACACTGAAGCTTTCTTT. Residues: CASSPGGRGDTEAFF.

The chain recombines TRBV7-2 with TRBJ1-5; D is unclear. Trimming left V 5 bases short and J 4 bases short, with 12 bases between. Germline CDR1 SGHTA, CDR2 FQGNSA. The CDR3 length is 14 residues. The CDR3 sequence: CASSPELGNQPQHF. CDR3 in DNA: TGTGCCAGCAGCCCCGAGCTGGGGAATCAGCCCCAGCATTTT.

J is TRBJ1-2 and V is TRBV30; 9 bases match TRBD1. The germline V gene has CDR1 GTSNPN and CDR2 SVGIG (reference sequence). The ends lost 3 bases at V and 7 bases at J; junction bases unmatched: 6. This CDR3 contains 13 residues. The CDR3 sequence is CAWRGTGIGGYTF. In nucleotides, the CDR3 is TGTGCCTGGAGAGGGACAGGGATTGGTGGCTACACCTTC.

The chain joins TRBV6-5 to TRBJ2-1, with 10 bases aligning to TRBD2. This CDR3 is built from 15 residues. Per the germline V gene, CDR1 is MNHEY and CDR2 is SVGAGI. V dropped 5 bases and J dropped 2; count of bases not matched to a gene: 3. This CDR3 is CASSRSGRAYNEQFF. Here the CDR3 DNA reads TGTGCCAGCAGTCGAAGCGGGAGGGCCTACAATGAGCAGTTCTTC.

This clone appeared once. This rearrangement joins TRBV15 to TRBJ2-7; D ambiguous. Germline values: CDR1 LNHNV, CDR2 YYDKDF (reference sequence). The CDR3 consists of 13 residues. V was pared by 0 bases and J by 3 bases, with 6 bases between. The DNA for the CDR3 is TGTGCCACCAGCAGAGATCCTGGCTACGAGCAGTACTTC. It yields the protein CATSRDPGYEQYF.

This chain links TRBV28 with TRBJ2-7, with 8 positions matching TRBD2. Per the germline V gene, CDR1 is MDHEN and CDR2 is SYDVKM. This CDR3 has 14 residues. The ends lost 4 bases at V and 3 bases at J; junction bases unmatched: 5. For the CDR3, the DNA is TGTGCCAGCAGTTACACTAGCGGTTACTACGAGCAGTACTTC. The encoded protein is CASSYTSGYYEQYF.

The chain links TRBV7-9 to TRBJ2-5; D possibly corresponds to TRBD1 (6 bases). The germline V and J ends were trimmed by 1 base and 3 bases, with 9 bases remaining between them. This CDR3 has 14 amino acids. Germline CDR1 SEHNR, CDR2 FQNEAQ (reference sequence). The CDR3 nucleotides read TGTGCCAGCAGCTTAGGTTACAGGGAAGAGACCCAGTACTTC. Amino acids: CASSLGYREETQYF.

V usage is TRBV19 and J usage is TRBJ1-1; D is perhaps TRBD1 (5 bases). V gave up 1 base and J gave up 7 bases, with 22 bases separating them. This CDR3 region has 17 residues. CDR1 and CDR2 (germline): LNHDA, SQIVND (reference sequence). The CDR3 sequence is CASSIARGRLVESEAFF. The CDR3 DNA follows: TGTGCCAGTAGTATAGCTAGGGGACGCCTGGTCGAGAGTGAAGCTTTCTTT.

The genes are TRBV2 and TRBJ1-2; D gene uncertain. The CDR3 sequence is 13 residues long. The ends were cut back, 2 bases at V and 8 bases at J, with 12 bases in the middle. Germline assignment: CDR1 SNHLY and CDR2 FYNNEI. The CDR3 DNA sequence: TGTGCCAGCAGTGAATGGGGAGCCTGGGGCTACACCTTC. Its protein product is CASSEWGAWGYTF. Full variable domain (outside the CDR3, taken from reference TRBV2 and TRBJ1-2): EPEVTQTPSHQVTQMGQEVILRCVPISNHLYFYWYRQILGQKVEFLVSFYNNEISEKSEIFDDQFSVERPDGSNFTLKIRSTKLEDSAMYFCASSEWGAWGYTFGSGTRLTVV.

DNA of the CDR3: TGTGCCAGCAGTGAAATCGCCACTACGGCTGAAGCTTTCTTT. Protein: CASSEIATTAEAFF. The chain has TRBV6-1 and TRBJ1-1; D unclear. Germline loops: CDR1 MNHNS, CDR2 SASEGT. The CDR3 has 14 amino acids. The V gene lost 2 bases and the J gene lost 6 bases, with 13 bases spanning the gap.

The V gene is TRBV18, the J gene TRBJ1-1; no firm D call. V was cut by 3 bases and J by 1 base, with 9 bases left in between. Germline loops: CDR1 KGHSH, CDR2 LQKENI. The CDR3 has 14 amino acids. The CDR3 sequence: CASSPYGGNTEAFF. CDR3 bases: TGTGCCAGCTCACCGTATGGCGGGAACACTGAAGCTTTCTTT.

DNA for the CDR3: TGTGCCAGCAGCGTAGGGGGGGACTTCCCATACGAGCAGTACTTC. It yields the protein CASSVGGDFPYEQYF. This rearrangement joins TRBV9 to TRBJ2-7; maybe TRBD2 (6 bases). The CDR3 is 15 amino acids. Germline V CDR1 and CDR2: SGDLS, YYNGEE. The ends were cut back, 0 bases at V and 4 bases at J, with 14 bases in the middle.

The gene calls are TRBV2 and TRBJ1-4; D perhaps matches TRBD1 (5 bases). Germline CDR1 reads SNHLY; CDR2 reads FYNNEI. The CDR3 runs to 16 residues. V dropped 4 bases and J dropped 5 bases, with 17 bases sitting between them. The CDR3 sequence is CASSGLSGLGNEKLFF. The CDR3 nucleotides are TGTGCCAGCAGTGGCCTATCGGGGCTGGGGAATGAAAAACTGTTTTTT.

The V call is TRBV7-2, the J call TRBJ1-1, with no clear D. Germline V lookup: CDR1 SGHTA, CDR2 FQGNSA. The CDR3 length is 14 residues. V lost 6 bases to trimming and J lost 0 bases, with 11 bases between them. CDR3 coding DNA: TGTGCCAGCAGTAAGACGGGCTTGAACACTGAAGCTTTCTTT. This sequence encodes CASSKTGLNTEAFF.

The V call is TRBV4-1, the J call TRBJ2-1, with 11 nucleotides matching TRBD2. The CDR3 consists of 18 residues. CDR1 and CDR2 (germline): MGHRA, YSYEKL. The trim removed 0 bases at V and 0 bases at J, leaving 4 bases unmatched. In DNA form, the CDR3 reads TGCGCCAGCAGCCAAGAACCTAGCGGGGGGAGCTCCTACAATGAGCAGTTCTTC. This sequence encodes CASSQEPSGGSSYNEQFF.

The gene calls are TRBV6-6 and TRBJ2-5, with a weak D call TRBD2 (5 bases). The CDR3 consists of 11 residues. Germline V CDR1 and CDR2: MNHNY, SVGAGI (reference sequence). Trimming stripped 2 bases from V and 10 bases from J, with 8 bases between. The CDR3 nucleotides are TGTGCCAGCAGTTACGCGAGGGACCAGTACTTC. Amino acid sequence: CASSYARDQYF.

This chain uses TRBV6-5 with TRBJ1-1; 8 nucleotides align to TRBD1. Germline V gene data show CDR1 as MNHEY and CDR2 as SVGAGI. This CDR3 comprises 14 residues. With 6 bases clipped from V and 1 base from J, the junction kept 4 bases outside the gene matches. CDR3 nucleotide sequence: TGTGCCAGCAGGCCAGGACAGGGGAACACTGAAGCTTTCTTT. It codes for CASRPGQGNTEAFF.

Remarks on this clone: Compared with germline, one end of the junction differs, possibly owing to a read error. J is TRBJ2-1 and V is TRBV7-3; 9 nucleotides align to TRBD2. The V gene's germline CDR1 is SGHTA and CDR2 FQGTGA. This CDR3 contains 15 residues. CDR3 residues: CASSITSGPSNEQFF. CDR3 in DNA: TGTGCCAGCAGCATAACTAGCGGGCCATCCAATGAGCAGTTCTTC.

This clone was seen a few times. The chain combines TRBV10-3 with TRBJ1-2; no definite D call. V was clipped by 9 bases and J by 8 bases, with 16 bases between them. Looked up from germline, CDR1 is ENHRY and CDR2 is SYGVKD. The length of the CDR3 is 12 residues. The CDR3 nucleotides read TGTGCCATAAGAGGGTCCGAGGGCGGCTACACCTTC. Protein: CAIRGSEGGYTF.